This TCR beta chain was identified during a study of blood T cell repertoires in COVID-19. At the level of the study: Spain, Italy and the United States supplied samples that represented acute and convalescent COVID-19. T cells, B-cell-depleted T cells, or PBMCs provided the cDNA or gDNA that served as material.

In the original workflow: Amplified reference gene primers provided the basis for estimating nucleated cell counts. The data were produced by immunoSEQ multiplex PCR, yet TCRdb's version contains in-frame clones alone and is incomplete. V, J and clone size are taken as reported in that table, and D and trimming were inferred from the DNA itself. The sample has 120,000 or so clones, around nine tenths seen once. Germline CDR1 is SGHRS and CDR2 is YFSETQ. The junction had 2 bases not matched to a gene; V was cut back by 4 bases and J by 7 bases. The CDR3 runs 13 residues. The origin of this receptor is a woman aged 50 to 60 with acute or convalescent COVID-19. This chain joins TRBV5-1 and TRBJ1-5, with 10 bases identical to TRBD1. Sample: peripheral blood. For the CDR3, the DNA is TGCGCCAGCAGCCGGGACAGGGGCCAGCCCCAGCATTTT. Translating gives CASSRDRGQPQHF.